This T cell receptor (beta chain) was retrieved from a study of beta chain features in type 1 diabetes. Study-level points and caveats: Diminished insertions and augmented deletions at VDJ junctions characterized type 1 diabetes patients.

As every portion of the isolated RNA was reverse transcribed, the sequencing read expressed TCRB transcripts. The table came from immunoSEQ multiplex PCR; TCRdb's copy has only in-frame clones and leaves some out. This sample has roughly 300,000 clones, with around 8% found just once. This clone has more than one count but fewer than ten. Its antigen is unidentified. Trimming removed 3 bases at V and 11 bases at J, with 16 bases between. The CDR3 loop spans 13 amino acids. The germline V gene encodes CDR1 SEHNR and CDR2 FQNEAQ (reference sequence). This rearrangement joins TRBV7-9 to TRBJ1-1, with unresolved D. The sample consisted of central memory CD4+ T cells from blood. This TCR derives from a woman under 30 in good health. The DNA of the CDR3 is TGTGCCAGCAGCTTGAGGGCAGGCGGCTTGGCTTTCTTT. Translating it yields CASSLRAGGLAFF.